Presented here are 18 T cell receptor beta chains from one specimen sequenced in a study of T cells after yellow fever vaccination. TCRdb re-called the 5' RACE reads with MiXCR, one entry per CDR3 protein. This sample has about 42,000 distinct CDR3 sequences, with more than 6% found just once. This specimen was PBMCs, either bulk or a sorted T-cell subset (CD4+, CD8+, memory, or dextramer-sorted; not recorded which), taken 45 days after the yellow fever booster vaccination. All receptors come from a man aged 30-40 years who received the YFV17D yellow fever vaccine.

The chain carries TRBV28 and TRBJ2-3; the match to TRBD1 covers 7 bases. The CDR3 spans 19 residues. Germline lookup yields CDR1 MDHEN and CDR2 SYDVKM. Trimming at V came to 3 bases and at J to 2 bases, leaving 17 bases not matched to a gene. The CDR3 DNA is TGTGCCAGCAGTTTTCCCCCCACTGGTACAGGGGCCCTCACAGATACGCAGTATTTT. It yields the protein CASSFPPTGTGALTDTQYF. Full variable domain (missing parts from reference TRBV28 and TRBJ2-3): DVKVTQSSRYLVKRTGEKVFLECVQDMDHENMFWYRQDPGLGLRLIYFSYDVKMKEKGDIPEGYSVSREKKERFSLILESASTNQTSMYLCASSFPPTGTGALTDTQYFGPGTRLTVL.

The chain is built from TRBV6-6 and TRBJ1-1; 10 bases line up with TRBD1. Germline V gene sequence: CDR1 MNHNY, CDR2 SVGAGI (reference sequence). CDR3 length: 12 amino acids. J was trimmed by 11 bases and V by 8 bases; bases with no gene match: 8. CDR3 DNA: TGTGCCAGCTGTCAACCGGGACAGGGGGCTTTCTTT. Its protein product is CASCQPGQGAFF.

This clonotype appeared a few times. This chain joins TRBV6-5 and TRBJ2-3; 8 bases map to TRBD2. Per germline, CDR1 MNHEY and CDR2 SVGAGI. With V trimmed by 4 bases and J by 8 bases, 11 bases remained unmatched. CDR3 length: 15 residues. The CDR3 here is CASSSPGLVAGTQYF. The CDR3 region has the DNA TGTGCCAGCAGTTCTCCGGGACTAGTAGCTGGTACGCAGTATTTT.

The CDR3 sequence is CASSWKEGYEQYF. CDR3 sequence (DNA): TGTGCCAGCAGCTGGAAGGAGGGCTACGAGCAGTACTTC. The chain combines TRBV7-2 with TRBJ2-7, with a tentative D call TRBD2 (6 bases). Germline CDR1 and CDR2: SGHTA and FQGNSA. V gave up 4 bases and J gave up 3 bases, with 10 bases separating them. This CDR3 comprises 13 residues.

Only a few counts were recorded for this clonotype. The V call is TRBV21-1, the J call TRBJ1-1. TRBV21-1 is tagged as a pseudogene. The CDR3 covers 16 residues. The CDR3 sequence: CASRKTWAQPNTEAFF. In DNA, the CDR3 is TGTGCCAGCAGAAAAACGTGGGCACAGCCGAACACTGAAGCTTTCTTT.

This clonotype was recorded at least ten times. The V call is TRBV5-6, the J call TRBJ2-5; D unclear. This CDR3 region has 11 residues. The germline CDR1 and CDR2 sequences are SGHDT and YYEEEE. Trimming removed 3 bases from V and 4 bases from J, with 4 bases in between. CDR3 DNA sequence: TGTGCCAGCAGCTCCACAGAGACCCAGTACTTC. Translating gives CASSSTETQYF.

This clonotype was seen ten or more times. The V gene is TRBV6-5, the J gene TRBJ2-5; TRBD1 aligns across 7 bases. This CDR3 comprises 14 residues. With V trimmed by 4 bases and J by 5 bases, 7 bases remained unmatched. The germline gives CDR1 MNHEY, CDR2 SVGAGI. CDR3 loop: CASSSLGGAETQYF. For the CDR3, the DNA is TGTGCCAGCAGTTCATTAGGGGGCGCGGAGACCCAGTACTTC.

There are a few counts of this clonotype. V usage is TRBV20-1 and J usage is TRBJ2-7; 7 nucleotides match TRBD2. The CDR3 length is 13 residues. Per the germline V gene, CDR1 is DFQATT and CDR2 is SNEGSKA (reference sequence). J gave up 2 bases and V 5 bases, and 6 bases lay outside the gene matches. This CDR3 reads CSAGGTTAYEQYF. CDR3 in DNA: TGCAGTGCTGGCGGGACTACAGCCTACGAGCAGTACTTC.

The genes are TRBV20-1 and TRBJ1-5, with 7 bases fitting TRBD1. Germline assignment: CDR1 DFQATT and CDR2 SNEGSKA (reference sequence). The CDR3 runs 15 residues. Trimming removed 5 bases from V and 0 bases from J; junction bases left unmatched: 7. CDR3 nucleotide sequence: TGCAGTGCTCGGGACAGCCCTTATAGCAATCAGCCCCAGCATTTT. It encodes CSARDSPYSNQPQHF.

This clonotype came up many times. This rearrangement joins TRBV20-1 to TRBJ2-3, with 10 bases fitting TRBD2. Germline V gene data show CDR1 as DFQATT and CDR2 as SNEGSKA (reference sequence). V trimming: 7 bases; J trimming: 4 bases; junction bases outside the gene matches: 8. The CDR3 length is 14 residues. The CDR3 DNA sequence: TGCAGTGTTAAAGCGGGAGGGTCCCCAGATACGCAGTATTTT. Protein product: CSVKAGGSPDTQYF.

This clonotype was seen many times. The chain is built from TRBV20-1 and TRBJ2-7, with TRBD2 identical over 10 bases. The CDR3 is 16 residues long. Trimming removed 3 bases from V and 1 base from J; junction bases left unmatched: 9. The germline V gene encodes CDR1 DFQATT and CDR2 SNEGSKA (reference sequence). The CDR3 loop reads CSASTPTSGTSYEQYF. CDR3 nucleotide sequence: TGCAGTGCTAGTACCCCTACTAGCGGGACGTCCTACGAGCAGTACTTC.

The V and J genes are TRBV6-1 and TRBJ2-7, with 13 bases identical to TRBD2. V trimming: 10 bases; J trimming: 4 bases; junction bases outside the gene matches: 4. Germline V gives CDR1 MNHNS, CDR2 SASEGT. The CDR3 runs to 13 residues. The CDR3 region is CATRTSGSYEQYF. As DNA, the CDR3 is TGTGCCACCAGGACTAGCGGGAGTTACGAGCAGTACTTC.

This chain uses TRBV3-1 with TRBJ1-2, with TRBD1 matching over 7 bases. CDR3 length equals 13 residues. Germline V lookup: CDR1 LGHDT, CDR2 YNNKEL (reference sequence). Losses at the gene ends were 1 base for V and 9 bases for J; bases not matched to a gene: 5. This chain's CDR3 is CASSQVTGRRYTF. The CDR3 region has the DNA TGTGCCAGCAGCCAAGTGACAGGGCGTCGCTACACCTTC.

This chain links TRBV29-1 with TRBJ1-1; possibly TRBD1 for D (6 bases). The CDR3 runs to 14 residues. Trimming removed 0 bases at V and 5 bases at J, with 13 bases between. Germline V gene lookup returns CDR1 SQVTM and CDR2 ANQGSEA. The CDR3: CSVEEAGRGTEAFF. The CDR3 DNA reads TGCAGCGTTGAAGAGGCGGGCAGGGGTACTGAAGCTTTCTTT. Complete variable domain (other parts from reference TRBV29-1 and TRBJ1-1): SAVISQKPSRDICQRGTSLTIQCQVDSQVTMMFWYRQQPGQSLTLIATANQGSEATYESGFVIDKFPISRPNLTFSTLTVSNMSPEDSSIYLCSVEEAGRGTEAFFGQGTRLTVV.

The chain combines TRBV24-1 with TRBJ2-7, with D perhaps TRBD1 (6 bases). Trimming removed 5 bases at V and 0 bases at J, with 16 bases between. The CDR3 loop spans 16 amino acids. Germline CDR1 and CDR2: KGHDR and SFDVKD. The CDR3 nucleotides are TGTGCCACCAGTGGGGGGCCCGAGCGGAACTCCTACGAGCAGTACTTC. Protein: CATSGGPERNSYEQYF.

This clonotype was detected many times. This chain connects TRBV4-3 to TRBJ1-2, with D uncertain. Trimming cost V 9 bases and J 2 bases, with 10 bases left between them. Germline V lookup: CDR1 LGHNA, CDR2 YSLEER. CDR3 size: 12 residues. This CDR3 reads CASNSGNYGYTF. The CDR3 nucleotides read TGCGCCAGTAATTCCGGCAACTATGGCTACACCTTC.

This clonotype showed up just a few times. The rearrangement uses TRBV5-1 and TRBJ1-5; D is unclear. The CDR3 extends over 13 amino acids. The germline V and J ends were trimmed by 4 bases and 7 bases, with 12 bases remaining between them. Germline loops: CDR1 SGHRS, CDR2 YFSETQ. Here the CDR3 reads CASSEGPGQPQHF. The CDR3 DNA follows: TGCGCCAGCAGCGAAGGTCCCGGGCAGCCCCAGCATTTT.

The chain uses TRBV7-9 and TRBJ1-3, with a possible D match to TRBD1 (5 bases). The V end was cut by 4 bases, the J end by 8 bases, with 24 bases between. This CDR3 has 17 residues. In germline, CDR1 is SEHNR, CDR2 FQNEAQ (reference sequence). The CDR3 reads CASSSHWGDVEADTIYF. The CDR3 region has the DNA TGTGCCAGCAGCTCCCACTGGGGGGACGTTGAGGCGGACACCATATATTTT. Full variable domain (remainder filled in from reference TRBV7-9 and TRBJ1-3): DTGVSQNPRHKITKRGQNVTFRCDPISEHNRLYWYRQTLGQGPEFLTYFQNEAQLEKSRLLSDRFSAERPKGSFSTLEIQRTEQGDSAMYLCASSSHWGDVEADTIYFGEGSWLTVV.